The next 10 T cell receptor beta chains were all read from a single sample in a study of human T cells and chemical hapten exposure. One entry per CDR3 protein results from TCRdb running MiXCR on the RACE reads. Among about 380,000 distinct CDR3 sequences listed, 4% to 5.5% were seen once. Documented time point: patch test 1, 2 weeks after DPC sensitization. Treatment of the sample: therapeutic diphenylcyclopropenone sensitization with weekly scalp DPC. Specimen: whole blood, collected in connection with sensitization to the hapten diphenylcyclopropenone (DPC). These receptors were taken from a woman in her 50s with alopecia areata. Some clones in this sample may be carry-over from other donors' samples.

This clonotype has only a few counts. V gene TRBV12-3 or TRBV12-4 combines with J gene TRBJ2-1; 8 bases agree with TRBD2. CDR3 size: 15 residues. V was pared by 7 bases and J by 4 bases, with 9 bases of the junction left unmatched. In DNA, the CDR3 is TGTGCCAGCAACTCTAACCGCGGGGGGTACAATGAGCAGTTCTTC. Translating it yields CASNSNRGGYNEQFF.

This clonotype was seen ten or more times. CDR3 bases: TGTGCCATCAGGAGCGGGGGCACAGATACGCAGTATTTT. Translated, it gives CAIRSGGTDTQYF. The rearrangement links TRBV10-3 to TRBJ2-3; 7 nucleotides agree with TRBD2. Trimming removed 6 bases from V and 1 base from J; junction bases left unmatched: 1. This CDR3 contains 13 residues. Germline V CDR1 and CDR2: ENHRY, SYGVKD.

The sample holds a few counts of this clonotype. V usage is TRBV2 and J usage is TRBJ1-1, with D possibly TRBD1 on 6 matching bases. Germline-derived CDR1 and CDR2 are SNHLY and FYNNEI. The V and J ends lost 6 bases and 0 bases respectively, with 14 bases between them. This CDR3 region has 15 residues. The CDR3 spells CASSSNGQLNTEAFF. The CDR3 DNA is TGTGCCAGCAGCTCGAACGGACAGTTGAACACTGAAGCTTTCTTT.

This clonotype was detected ten times or more. V is TRBV14 and J is TRBJ2-1; D is perhaps TRBD2 (5 bases). Trimming shortened V by 4 bases and J by 7 bases, and 14 bases separated the two germline ends. Germline loops: CDR1 SGHDN, CDR2 FVKESK. The CDR3 runs 14 residues. This CDR3 reads CASSRRGGDNEQFF. CDR3 DNA: TGTGCCAGCAGCCGCCGGGGTGGGGATAATGAGCAGTTCTTC.

The rearrangement uses TRBV6-5 and TRBJ2-3; 7 bases match TRBD1. The germline V gene has CDR1 MNHEY and CDR2 SVGAGI. The CDR3 is 15 residues long. The ends lost 2 bases at V and 15 bases at J; junction bases unmatched: 17. The CDR3 here is CASSYPRKEAGGSYF. CDR3 nucleotide sequence: TGTGCCAGCAGTTACCCTAGGAAGGAGGCAGGGGGATCCTATTTT.

The chain links TRBV3-1 to TRBJ2-3; a weak D match, TRBD1 (6 bases). Germline-derived CDR1 and CDR2 are LGHDT and YNNKEL (reference sequence). The CDR3 extends over 13 amino acids. Trimming stripped 6 bases from V and 4 bases from J, with 11 bases between. CDR3 residues: CASREQGADTQYF. The CDR3, as DNA: TGTGCCAGCAGGGAACAGGGCGCAGATACGCAGTATTTT.

At least ten counts were recorded for this clonotype. V is TRBV5-1 and J is TRBJ1-3; D remains unclear. V was clipped by 2 bases and J by 4 bases, with 10 bases between them. The CDR3 consists of 14 residues. The germline V gene has CDR1 SGHRS and CDR2 YFSETQ. CDR3 amino acids: CASSFGQSGNTIYF. The CDR3, as DNA: TGCGCCAGCAGCTTCGGTCAGTCCGGAAACACCATATATTTT.

Only a few counts were recorded for this clonotype. The rearrangement links TRBV6-1 to TRBJ2-3, with D perhaps TRBD1 (5 bases). V dropped 6 bases and J dropped 4 bases, with 20 bases sitting between them. CDR1 and CDR2 (germline): MNHNS, SASEGT. This CDR3 contains 16 residues. DNA of the CDR3: TGTGCCAGCAGAGACCTGGGGCTCCCGAGCGCAGATACGCAGTATTTT. Protein: CASRDLGLPSADTQYF.

This clonotype appeared many times. The chain is built from TRBV2 and TRBJ2-7, with a possible D match to TRBD1 (6 bases). This CDR3 comprises 13 residues. Trimming cost V 7 bases and J 2 bases, with 12 bases left between them. Germline loops: CDR1 SNHLY, CDR2 FYNNEI. The CDR3: CASILTGTYEQYF. The CDR3 DNA follows: TGTGCCAGCATCCTGACAGGTACCTACGAGCAGTACTTC.

This clonotype appeared a few times. The rearrangement joins TRBV6-2 or TRBV6-3 to TRBJ2-5; no clear D gene. Trimming removed 7 bases from V and 1 base from J, with 13 bases in between. Germline CDR1 and CDR2: MNHEY and SVGEGT. The CDR3 has 14 amino acids. CDR3 amino acids: CASKPLGAQETQYF. DNA of the CDR3: TGTGCCAGCAAGCCATTGGGCGCCCAAGAGACCCAGTACTTC.